This is a list of T cell receptor beta chains from one sample in a study of cytomegalovirus exposure and HLA in healthy donors. Only in-frame clones appear in the TCRdb table, and some are missing; sequencing was by immunoSEQ multiplex PCR. This table has about 88,000 clones, roughly 70% appearing once. Material for sequencing was PBMCs. The receptors were sampled from a man over 45 in good health and CMV-seronegative. Both conserved end residues are part of each CDR3. The D gene is left open where the match is weak. Some rows have no size entry. The others give once, few or many, or a class for an expanded clone.

>TRBV6-1|TRBJ1-3|few|TRBD1
TGTGCCAGCAGATTCGACAGGGGCGTCGGAAACACCATATATTTT
CASRFDRGVGNTIYF
>TRBV7-3|TRBJ2-2|NA|NA
TGTGCCAGCAGCCCTCTCTTGGCTACCGGGGAGCTGTTTTTT
CASSPLLATGELFF
>TRBV30|TRBJ1-4|NA|TRBD1
TGTGCCTGGAGTGTAACAGGGGGCTATGAAAAACTGTTTTTT
CAWSVTGGYEKLFF
>TRBV5-4|TRBJ1-4|few|NA
TGTGCCAGCAGCTTGGCAGGGAACGAAAAACTGTTTTTT
CASSLAGNEKLFF
>TRBV19|TRBJ1-2|NA|NA
TGTGCCAGTAGCCCTGGGACTTACTATGGCTACACCTTC
CASSPGTYYGYTF
>TRBV5-1|TRBJ1-1|few|NA
TGCGCCAGCAGCTTGGATGGGGCAGGGGATCGCCAAGCTTTCTTT
CASSLDGAGDRQAFF
>TRBV30|TRBJ1-2|NA|TRBD1
TGTGCCTGGGAGGGCGCCGACAGGGACACCTATGGCTACACCTTC
CAWEGADRDTYGYTF
>TRBV6-5|TRBJ2-3|NA|TRBD2
TGTGCCAGCAGTTACTTTGCGGGAGGGGATACGCAGTATTTT
CASSYFAGGDTQYF
>TRBV11-2|TRBJ2-7|NA|TRBD2
TGTGCCAGCAGATACGACCTGGCTAGCGGGGGGAACGAGCAGTACTTC
CASRYDLASGGNEQYF
>TRBV15|TRBJ1-6|NA|TRBD1
TGTGCCACCAGGGGACAGGGGCCGAATTCACCCCTCCACTTT
CATRGQGPNSPLHF
>TRBV7-9|TRBJ2-3|NA|NA
TGTGCCAGCAGCCCTTCACTAGCAGAAATAGGGGATACGCAGTATTTT
CASSPSLAEIGDTQYF
>TRBV5-1|TRBJ2-4|NA|TRBD1
TGCGCCAGCAGCTTGATGGGACAGGGACACATTCAGTACTTC
CASSLMGQGHIQYF
>TRBV5-1|TRBJ2-3|NA|NA
TGCGCCAGCAGCTTGGGACAACGCGCAGATACGCAGTATTTT
CASSLGQRADTQYF
>TRBV5-6|TRBJ1-2|NA|TRBD1
TGTGCCAGCAGCTCTTTGGACAGGGGGCCCAACTATGGCTACACCTTC
CASSSLDRGPNYGYTF
>TRBV4-2|TRBJ2-7|NA|NA
TGTGCCAGCAGCCAAGATAGGGCAGGGCGGACCTACGAGCAGTACTTC
CASSQDRAGRTYEQYF
>TRBV6-1|TRBJ2-3|once|NA
TGTGCCAGCAGCCTCAGCGAGGGCACAGATACGCAGTATTTT
CASSLSEGTDTQYF
>TRBV7-9|TRBJ2-3|NA|NA
TGTGCCAGCAGCTTAAGCAGAGGGTTCACAGATACGCAGTATTTT
CASSLSRGFTDTQYF
>TRBV29-1|TRBJ2-7|few|TRBD1
TGCAGCGTGGGACAGGGCTACGGCGAGCAGTACTTC
CSVGQGYGEQYF
>TRBV29-1|TRBJ1-2|NA|NA
TGCAGCGTTGAAGCAGGGAATGGCTACACCTTC
CSVEAGNGYTF
>TRBV5-1|TRBJ2-7|NA|TRBD1
TGCGCCAGCAGGTTCACAGGGGCGAACTCCTACGAGCAGTACTTC
CASRFTGANSYEQYF
>TRBV9|TRBJ2-3|few|NA
TGTGCCAGCAGCAGACAACTAGTTCCGTCGACAGATACGCAGTATTTT
CASSRQLVPSTDTQYF
>TRBV7-3|TRBJ2-1|NA|NA
TGTGCCAGCAGCTTAGCTAGCTCTTCCTACAATGAGCAGTTCTTC
CASSLASSSYNEQFF
>TRBV30|TRBJ1-3|NA|NA
TGTGCCTGGGAAAATAGCTCTGGAAACACCATATATTTT
CAWENSSGNTIYF
>TRBV2|TRBJ2-3|few|TRBD2
TGTGCCAGCAGCGGACTAGCGGGAACGTCAGATACGCAGTATTTT
CASSGLAGTSDTQYF
>TRBV7-2|TRBJ1-1|NA|NA
TGTGCCAGCAGCTTAGGTGTGACAGGGAACACTGAAGCTTTCTTT
CASSLGVTGNTEAFF
>TRBV7-2|TRBJ1-5|few|TRBD1
TGTGCCAGCAGCATAACAGGGGCCAATCAGCCCCAGCATTTT
CASSITGANQPQHF
>TRBV11-2|TRBJ2-5|NA|NA
TGTGCCAGCCGTAGCAGTTACGGGACCCAGTACTTC
CASRSSYGTQYF
>TRBV11-3|TRBJ2-1|NA|TRBD2
TGTGCCAGCAGCATGACTAGCGGGGGGGCCAATGAGCAGTTCTTC
CASSMTSGGANEQFF
>TRBV27|TRBJ2-2|NA|NA
TGTGCCAGCAGTTTCGCACCGGTAGAGACCGGGGAGCTGTTTTTT
CASSFAPVETGELFF
>TRBV2|TRBJ2-7|few|NA
TGTGCCAGCCTACTGGACAGTGTCTCCTACGAGCAGTACTTC
CASLLDSVSYEQYF
>TRBV9|TRBJ2-1|NA|TRBD2
TGTGCCAGCAGTCGGGAGGCCAGCTCCTACAATGAGCAGTTCTTC
CASSREASSYNEQFF
>TRBV6-5|TRBJ1-5|NA|NA
TGTGCCAGCAGTTCCTACCGAGATCAGCCCCAGCATTTT
CASSSYRDQPQHF
>TRBV18|TRBJ2-5|NA|NA
TGTGCCAGCTCATCCCGGGGCCAAGAGACCCAGTACTTC
CASSSRGQETQYF
>TRBV7-9|TRBJ2-3|NA|TRBD2
TGTGCCGCCACGTGGAGTAGCGGGGTTACAGATACGCAGTATTTT
CAATWSSGVTDTQYF
>TRBV5-6|TRBJ1-2|NA|TRBD1
TGTGCCAGCAGCCGGGACAGGAGCTCCTATGGCTACACCTTC
CASSRDRSSYGYTF
>TRBV7-2|TRBJ2-1|few|TRBD2
TGTGCCAGCAGCCGGAAAATAGCGGGAGGCGAGAGGCAGTTCTTC
CASSRKIAGGERQFF
>TRBV28|TRBJ1-1|NA|NA
TGTGCCAGCAGTTCCCCGCGGGGGAGAGCTTTCTTT
CASSSPRGRAFF
>TRBV5-1|TRBJ2-1|few|NA
TGCGCCAGCAGGGAGCGGCCCTCCTACAATGAGCAGTTCTTC
CASRERPSYNEQFF
>TRBV4-3|TRBJ2-2|few|NA
TGCGCCAGCAGCCGACTAGACCCCGGGGAGCTGTTTTTT
CASSRLDPGELFF
>TRBV30|TRBJ2-5|NA|TRBD1
TGTGCCTGGGGGTCCGGGACAGGGGCCCAAGAGACCCAGTACTTC
CAWGSGTGAQETQYF
>TRBV4-3|TRBJ2-3|NA|TRBD2
TGCGCCAGCAGCCAAGAAGGCCCCAGCGGGGCCAGCACAGATACGCAGTATTTT
CASSQEGPSGASTDTQYF
>TRBV29-1|TRBJ2-7|NA|TRBD1
TGCAGCGTTGAAGATATGCCGCAGGGGGCAAGAGAGCAGTACTTC
CSVEDMPQGAREQYF
>TRBV7-9|TRBJ1-3|NA|TRBD1
TGTGCCAGCAGCGGGGACAGGGGCTCTGGAAACACCATATATTTT
CASSGDRGSGNTIYF